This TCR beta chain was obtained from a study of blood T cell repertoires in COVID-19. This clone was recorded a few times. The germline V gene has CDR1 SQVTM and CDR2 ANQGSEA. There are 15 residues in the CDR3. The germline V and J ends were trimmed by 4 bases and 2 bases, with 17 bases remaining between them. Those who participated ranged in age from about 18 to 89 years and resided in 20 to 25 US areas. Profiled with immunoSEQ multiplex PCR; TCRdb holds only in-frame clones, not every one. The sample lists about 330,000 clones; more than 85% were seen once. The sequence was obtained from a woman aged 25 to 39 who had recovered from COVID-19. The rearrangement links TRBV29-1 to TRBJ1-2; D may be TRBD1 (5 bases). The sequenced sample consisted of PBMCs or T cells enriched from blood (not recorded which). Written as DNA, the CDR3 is TGCAGCGTTGGGATCATACAGGCCCCGAACTATGGCTACACCTTC. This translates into CSVGIIQAPNYGYTF.